This TCR beta chain stems from a study of blood T cell repertoires in COVID-19. Patients at the Seattle site were enrolled during active infection and followed longitudinally. Looked up from germline, CDR1 is MDHEN and CDR2 is SYDVKM. The CDR3 extends over 15 amino acids. Trimming removed 2 bases at V and 3 bases at J, with 13 bases between. The protocol was immunoSEQ multiplex PCR, while the TCRdb copy is restricted to in-frame clones and leaves out a portion. Among some 260,000 clones listed, more than 70% were seen once. The source of this sequence is a woman aged 25-40 years with COVID-19, enrolled during active disease. The V and J genes are TRBV28 and TRBJ1-2, with D unclear. What was sequenced was peripheral blood. The CDR3 coding sequence is TGTGCCAGCAGTTTACCCCAGACACCACACTATGGCTACACCTTC. Its translation is CASSLPQTPHYGYTF.